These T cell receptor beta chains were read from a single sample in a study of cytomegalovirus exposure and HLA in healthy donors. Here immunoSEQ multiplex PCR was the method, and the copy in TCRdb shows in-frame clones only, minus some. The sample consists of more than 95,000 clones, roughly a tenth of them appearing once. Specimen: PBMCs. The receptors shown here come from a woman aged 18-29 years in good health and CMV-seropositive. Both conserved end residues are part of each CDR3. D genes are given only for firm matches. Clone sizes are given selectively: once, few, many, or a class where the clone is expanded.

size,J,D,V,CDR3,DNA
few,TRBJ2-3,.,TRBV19,CASSTSGITDTQYF,TGTGCCAGTAGTACCAGCGGAATCACAGATACGCAGTATTTT
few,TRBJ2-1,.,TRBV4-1,CASSRGSEQFF,TGCGCCAGCAGCCGGGGCAGTGAGCAGTTCTTC
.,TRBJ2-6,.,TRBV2,CASSLQTYSGANVLTF,TGTGCCAGCAGCCTACAGACCTACTCTGGGGCCAACGTCCTGACTTTC
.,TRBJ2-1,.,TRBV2,CASAREADYNEQFF,TGTGCCTCAGCACGGGAAGCTGATTACAATGAGCAGTTCTTC
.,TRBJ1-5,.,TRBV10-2,CASVGGRNQPQHF,TGCGCCAGCGTAGGGGGAAGGAATCAGCCCCAGCATTTT
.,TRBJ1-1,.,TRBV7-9,CASSLVGGGRIGAFF,TGTGCCAGCAGCTTAGTCGGGGGAGGCAGGATAGGGGCTTTCTTT
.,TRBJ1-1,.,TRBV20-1,CSAREGFF,TGCAGTGCTAGGGAGGGGTTCTTT
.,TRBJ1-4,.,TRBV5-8,CASSLSPPATNEKLFF,TGTGCCAGCAGCTTGTCCCCGCCGGCAACTAATGAAAAACTGTTTTTT
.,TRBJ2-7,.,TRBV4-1,CASSQGQEQYF,TGCGCCAGCAGCCAAGGACAGGAGCAGTACTTC
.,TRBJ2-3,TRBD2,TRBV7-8,CASQRTSATDTQYF,TGTGCCAGCCAGAGGACTAGCGCAACAGATACGCAGTATTTT
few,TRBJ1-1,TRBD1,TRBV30,CASEEQGVTTFF,TGTGCCTCGGAAGAACAGGGGGTTACAACTTTCTTT
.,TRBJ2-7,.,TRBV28,CASLQGGGEQYF,TGTGCCAGCCTTCAAGGGGGGGGCGAGCAGTACTTC
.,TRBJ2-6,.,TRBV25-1,CASSGVRVATGANVLTF,TGTGCCAGCAGCGGGGTAAGGGTAGCAACTGGGGCCAACGTCCTGACTTTC
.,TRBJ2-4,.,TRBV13,CASSPIAKAKNIQYF,TGTGCCAGCAGCCCCATTGCTAAAGCCAAAAACATTCAGTACTTC
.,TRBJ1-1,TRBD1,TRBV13,CASSPPYRGLDTEAFF,TGTGCCAGCAGCCCCCCTTACAGGGGGCTCGACACTGAAGCTTTCTTT
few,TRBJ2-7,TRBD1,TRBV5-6,CASSSYDRGGTYEQYF,TGTGCCAGCAGCTCCTACGACAGGGGTGGGACCTACGAGCAGTACTTC
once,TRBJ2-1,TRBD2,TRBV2,CALESARGVQFF,TGTGCCCTAGAAAGTGCTCGGGGGGTACAGTTCTTC
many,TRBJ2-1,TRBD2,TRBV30,CAWSGRAYNEQFF,TGTGCCTGGAGCGGGAGGGCCTACAATGAGCAGTTCTTC
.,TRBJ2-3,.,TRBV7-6,CASSGGAQVTDTQYF,TGTGCCAGCAGCGGAGGTGCGCAGGTCACAGATACGCAGTATTTT
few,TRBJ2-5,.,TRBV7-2,CASSFGLPSNQYF,TGTGCCAGCAGCTTCGGACTCCCGTCTAACCAGTACTTC
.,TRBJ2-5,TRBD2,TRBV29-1,CSETSGQETQYF,TGCAGCGAAACTAGCGGCCAAGAGACCCAGTACTTC
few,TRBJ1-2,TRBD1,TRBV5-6,CASSSRTGHYGYTF,TGTGCCAGCAGCTCTCGGACAGGACACTATGGCTACACCTTC
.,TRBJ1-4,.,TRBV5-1,CASRGVTNEKLFF,TGCGCCAGCAGAGGGGTTACTAATGAAAAACTGTTTTTT
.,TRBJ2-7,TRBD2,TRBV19,CASSPGLAGFEQYF,TGTGCCAGTAGTCCGGGACTAGCGGGATTCGAGCAGTACTTC
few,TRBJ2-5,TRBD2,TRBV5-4,CASSLTRTSVSAQYF,TGTGCCAGCAGCTTAACCCGGACTAGCGTATCGGCCCAGTACTTC
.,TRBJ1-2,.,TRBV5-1,CASSPLSYDRQSYGYTF,TGCGCCAGCAGCCCCCTATCCTATGACAGACAGAGCTATGGCTACACCTTC
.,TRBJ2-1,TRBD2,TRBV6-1,CASSDMGLAGRPYNEQFF,TGTGCCAGCAGTGACATGGGACTAGCGGGCCGACCCTACAATGAGCAGTTCTTC
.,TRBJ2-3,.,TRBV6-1,CASSPGEFTDTQYF,TGTGCCAGCAGTCCAGGGGAGTTCACAGATACGCAGTATTTT
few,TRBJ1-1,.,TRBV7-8,CASSFRAHMNTEAFF,TGTGCCAGCAGCTTCAGGGCCCACATGAACACTGAAGCTTTCTTT
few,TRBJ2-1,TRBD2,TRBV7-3,CASSPQPPGLAGNEQFF,TGTGCCAGCAGCCCCCAGCCCCCGGGACTAGCGGGTAATGAGCAGTTCTTC
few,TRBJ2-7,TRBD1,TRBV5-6,CASSSTGTEQYF,TGTGCCAGCAGCTCGACAGGGACCGAGCAGTACTTC
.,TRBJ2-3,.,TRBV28,CASSFGRLSATDTQYF,TGTGCCAGCAGTTTTGGGAGGCTTTCGGCAACAGATACGCAGTATTTT
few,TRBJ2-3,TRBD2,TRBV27,CASSFGDGGGPSDTQYF,TGTGCCAGCAGTTTCGGCGACGGGGGAGGGCCCTCAGATACGCAGTATTTT